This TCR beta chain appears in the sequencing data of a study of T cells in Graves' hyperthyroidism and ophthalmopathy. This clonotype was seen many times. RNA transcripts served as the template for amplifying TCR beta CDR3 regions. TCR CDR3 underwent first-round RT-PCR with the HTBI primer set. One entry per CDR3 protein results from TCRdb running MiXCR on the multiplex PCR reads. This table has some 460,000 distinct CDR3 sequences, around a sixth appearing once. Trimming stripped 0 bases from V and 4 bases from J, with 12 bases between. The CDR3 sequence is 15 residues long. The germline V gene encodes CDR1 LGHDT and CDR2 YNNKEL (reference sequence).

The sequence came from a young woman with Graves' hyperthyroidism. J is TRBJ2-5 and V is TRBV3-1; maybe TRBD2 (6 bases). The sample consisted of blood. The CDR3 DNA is TGTGCCAGCAGCCAAGATGGTGGTAGCGGAGAGACCCAGTACTTC. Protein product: CASSQDGGSGETQYF.